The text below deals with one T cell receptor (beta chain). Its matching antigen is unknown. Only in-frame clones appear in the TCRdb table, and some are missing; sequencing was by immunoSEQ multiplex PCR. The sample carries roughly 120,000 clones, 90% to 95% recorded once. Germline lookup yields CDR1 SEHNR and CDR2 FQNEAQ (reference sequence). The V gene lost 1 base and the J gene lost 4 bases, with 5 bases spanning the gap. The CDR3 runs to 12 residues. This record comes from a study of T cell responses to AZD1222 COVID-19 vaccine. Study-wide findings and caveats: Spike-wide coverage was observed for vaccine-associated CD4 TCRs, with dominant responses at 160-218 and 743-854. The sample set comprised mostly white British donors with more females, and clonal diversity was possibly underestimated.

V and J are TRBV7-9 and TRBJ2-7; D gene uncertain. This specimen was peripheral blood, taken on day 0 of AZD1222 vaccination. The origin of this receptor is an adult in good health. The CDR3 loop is CASSLVRYEQYF. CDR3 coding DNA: TGTGCCAGCAGCTTAGTTAGGTACGAGCAGTACTTC.